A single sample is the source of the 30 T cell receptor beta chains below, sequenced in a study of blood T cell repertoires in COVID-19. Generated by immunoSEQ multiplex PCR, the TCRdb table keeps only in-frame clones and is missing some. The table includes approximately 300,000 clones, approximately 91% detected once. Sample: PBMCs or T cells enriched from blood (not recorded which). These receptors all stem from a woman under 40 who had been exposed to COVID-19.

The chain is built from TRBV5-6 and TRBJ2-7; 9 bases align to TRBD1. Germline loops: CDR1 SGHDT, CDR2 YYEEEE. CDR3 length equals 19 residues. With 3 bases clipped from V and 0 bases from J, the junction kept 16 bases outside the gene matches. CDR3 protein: CASSSIRDRASSYSYEQYF. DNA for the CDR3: TGTGCCAGCAGCTCTATCCGGGACAGGGCGTCCTCTTACTCCTACGAGCAGTACTTC.

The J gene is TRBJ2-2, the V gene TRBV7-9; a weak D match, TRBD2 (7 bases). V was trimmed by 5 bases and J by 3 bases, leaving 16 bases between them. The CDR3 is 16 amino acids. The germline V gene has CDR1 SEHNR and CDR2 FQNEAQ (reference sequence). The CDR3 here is CASSPRGGGYTGELFF. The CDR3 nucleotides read TGTGCCAGCAGCCCCCGGGGAGGGGGGTACACCGGGGAGCTGTTTTTT.

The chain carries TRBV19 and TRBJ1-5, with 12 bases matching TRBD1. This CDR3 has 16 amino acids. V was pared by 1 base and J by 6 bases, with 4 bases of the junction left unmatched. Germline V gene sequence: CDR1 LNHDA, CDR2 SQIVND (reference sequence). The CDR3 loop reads CASSIGGTGGFQPQHF. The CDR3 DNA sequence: TGTGCCAGTAGTATAGGCGGGACAGGGGGCTTTCAGCCCCAGCATTTT.

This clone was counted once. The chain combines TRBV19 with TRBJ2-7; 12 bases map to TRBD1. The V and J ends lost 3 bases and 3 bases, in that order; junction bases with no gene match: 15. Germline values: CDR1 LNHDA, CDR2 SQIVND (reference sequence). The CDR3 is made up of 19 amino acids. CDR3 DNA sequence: TGTGCCAGTAGTATTCGGGGACAGGGGGCTATCAGTATGCACTACGAGCAGTACTTC. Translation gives CASSIRGQGAISMHYEQYF.

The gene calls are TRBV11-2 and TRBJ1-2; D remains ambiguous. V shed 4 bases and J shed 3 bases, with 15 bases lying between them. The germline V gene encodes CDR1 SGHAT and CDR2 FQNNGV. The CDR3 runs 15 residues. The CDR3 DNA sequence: TGTGCCAGCAGCTCCTATAAGGAGTCCTACTATGGCTACACCTTC. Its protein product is CASSSYKESYYGYTF.

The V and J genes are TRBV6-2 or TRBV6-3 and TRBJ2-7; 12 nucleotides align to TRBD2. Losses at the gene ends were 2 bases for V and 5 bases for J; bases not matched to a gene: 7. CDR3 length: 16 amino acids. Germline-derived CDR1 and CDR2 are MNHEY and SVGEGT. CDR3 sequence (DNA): TGTGCCAGCAGTTACCCTAGCGGGGGGGCCCCCCACGAGCAGTACTTC. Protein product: CASSYPSGGAPHEQYF.

The CDR3 region is CASSTGFGYTF. For the CDR3, the DNA is TGCGCCAGCAGCACAGGGTTTGGCTACACCTTC. The V call is TRBV5-1, the J call TRBJ1-2; weak D call: TRBD1 (6 bases). The CDR3 length is 11 residues. Germline V gene sequence: CDR1 SGHRS, CDR2 YFSETQ. V was shortened by 4 bases and J by 7 bases, with 8 bases between the two germline ends.

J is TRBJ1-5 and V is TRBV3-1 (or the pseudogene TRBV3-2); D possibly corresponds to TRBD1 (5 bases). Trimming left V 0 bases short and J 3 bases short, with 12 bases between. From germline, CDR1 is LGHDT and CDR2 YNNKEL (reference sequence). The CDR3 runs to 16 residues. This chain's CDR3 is CASSQDFGGINQPQHF. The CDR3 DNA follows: TGTGCCAGCAGCCAAGATTTCGGGGGGATCAATCAGCCCCAGCATTTT.

The CDR3 sequence is CAWSATGIEAFF. CDR3 DNA sequence: TGTGCCTGGAGTGCAACAGGGATTGAAGCTTTCTTT. This sequence joins TRBV30 and TRBJ1-1; tentative D call: TRBD1 (6 bases). This CDR3 region has 12 residues. Germline V lookup: CDR1 GTSNPN, CDR2 SVGIG (reference sequence). V shed 1 base and J shed 7 bases, with 10 bases lying between them.

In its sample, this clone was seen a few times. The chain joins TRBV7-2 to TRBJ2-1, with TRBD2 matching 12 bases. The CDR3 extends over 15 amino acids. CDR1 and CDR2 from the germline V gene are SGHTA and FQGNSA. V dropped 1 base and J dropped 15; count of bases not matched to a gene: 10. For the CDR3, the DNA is TGTGCCAGCAGCTTAGATCTAGCGGGGGGGCCCGGGACGTTCTTC. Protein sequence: CASSLDLAGGPGTFF.

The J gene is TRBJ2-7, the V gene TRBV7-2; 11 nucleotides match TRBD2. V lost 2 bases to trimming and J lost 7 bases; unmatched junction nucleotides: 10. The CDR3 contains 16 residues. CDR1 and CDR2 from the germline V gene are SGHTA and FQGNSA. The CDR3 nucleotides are TGTGCCAGCAGCTTATCGGTTAGCGGGGGGGCCGGGGAGCAGTACTTC. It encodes CASSLSVSGGAGEQYF.

CDR3 residues: CASNPTEGYEQYF. For the CDR3, the DNA is TGTGCCAGCAACCCTACTGAGGGCTACGAGCAGTACTTC. The chain is built from TRBV6-2 or TRBV6-3 and TRBJ2-7; the D gene is possibly TRBD2 (5 bases). Deletions cut 7 bases from V and 3 bases from J, with 13 bases between. The CDR3 totals 13 residues. Germline CDR1 is MNHEY and CDR2 is SVGEGT.

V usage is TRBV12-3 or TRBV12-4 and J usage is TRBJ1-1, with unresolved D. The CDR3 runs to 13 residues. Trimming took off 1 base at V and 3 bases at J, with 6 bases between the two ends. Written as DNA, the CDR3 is TGTGCCAGCAGTTTAGTAGGAGACACTGAAGCTTTCTTT. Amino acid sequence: CASSLVGDTEAFF.

The CDR3 nucleotides read TGTGCCAGCAGCTATTACAAAACCGGGACATCGAATGGCTACACCTTC. Translation gives CASSYYKTGTSNGYTF. The chain recombines TRBV5-6 with TRBJ1-2; TRBD1 might be the D (6 bases). The length of the CDR3 is 16 residues. The germline gives CDR1 SGHDT, CDR2 YYEEEE. V was clipped by 3 bases and J by 6 bases, with 21 bases between them.

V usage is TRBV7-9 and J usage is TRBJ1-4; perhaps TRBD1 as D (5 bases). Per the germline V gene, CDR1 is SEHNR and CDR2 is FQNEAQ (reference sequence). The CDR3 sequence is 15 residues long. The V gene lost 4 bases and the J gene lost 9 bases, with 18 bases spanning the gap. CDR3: CASSSTSQGGQKLFF. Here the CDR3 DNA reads TGTGCCAGCAGCTCCACGAGTCAGGGAGGGCAAAAACTGTTTTTT.

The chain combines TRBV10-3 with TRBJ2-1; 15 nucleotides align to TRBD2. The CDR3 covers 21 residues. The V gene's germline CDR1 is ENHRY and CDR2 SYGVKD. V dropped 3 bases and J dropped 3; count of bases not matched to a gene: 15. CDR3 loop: CAISDPSGGLAGGALYNEQFF. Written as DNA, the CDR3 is TGTGCCATCAGTGACCCCAGCGGTGGACTAGCGGGGGGGGCCCTCTACAATGAGCAGTTCTTC.

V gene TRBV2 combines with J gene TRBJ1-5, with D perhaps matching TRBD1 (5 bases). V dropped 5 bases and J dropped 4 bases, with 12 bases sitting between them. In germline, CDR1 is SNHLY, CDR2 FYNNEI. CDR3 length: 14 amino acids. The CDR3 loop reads CASSQGSLNQPQHF. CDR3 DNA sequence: TGTGCCAGCAGTCAGGGTTCTTTGAATCAGCCCCAGCATTTT.

The CDR3 region is CASSEYSGGAEQYF. The CDR3, as DNA: TGTGCCAGCAGTGAATATAGCGGGGGGGCCGAGCAGTACTTC. The rearrangement uses TRBV6-1 and TRBJ2-7, with 11 bases identical to TRBD2. The CDR3 has 14 amino acids. The V and J ends lost 2 bases and 6 bases, in that order; junction bases with no gene match: 3. Per the germline V gene, CDR1 is MNHNS and CDR2 is SASEGT.

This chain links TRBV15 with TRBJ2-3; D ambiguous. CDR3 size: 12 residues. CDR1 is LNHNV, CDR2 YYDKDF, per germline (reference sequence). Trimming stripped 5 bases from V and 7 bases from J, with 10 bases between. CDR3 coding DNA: TGTGCCACCAGCCGTCGGAGCTATACGCAGTATTTT. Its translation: CATSRRSYTQYF.

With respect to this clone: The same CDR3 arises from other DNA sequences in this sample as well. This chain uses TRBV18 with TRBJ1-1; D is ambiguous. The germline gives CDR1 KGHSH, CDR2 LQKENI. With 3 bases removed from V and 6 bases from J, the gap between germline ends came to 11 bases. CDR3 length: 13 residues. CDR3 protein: CASSPSAGSEAFF. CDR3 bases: TGTGCCAGCTCACCTTCCGCCGGGTCTGAAGCTTTCTTT. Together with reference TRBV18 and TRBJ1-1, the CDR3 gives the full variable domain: NAGVMQNPRHLVRRRGQEARLRCSPMKGHSHVYWYRQLPEEGLKFMVYLQKENIIDESGMPKERFSAEFPKEGPSILRIQQVVRGDSAAYFCASSPSAGSEAFFGQGTRLTVV.

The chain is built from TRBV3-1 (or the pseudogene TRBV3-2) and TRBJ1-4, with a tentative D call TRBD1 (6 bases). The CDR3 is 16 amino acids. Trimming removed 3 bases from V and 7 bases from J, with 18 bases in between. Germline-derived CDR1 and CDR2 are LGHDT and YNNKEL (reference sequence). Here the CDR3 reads CASSHPVGAGSEKLFF. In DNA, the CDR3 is TGTGCCAGCAGCCACCCCGTGGGGGCTGGTAGTGAAAAACTGTTTTTT.

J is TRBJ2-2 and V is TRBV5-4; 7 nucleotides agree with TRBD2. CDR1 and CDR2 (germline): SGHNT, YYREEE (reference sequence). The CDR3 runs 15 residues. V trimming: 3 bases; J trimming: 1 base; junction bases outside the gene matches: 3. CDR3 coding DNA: TGTGCCAGCAGCTCGAGCGGGGTGAACACCGGGGAGCTGTTTTTT. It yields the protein CASSSSGVNTGELFF. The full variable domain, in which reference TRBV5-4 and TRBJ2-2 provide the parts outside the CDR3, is ETGVTQSPTHLIKTRGQQVTLRCSSQSGHNTVSWYQQALGQGPQFIFQYYREEENGRGNFPPRFSGLQFPNYSSELNVNALELDDSALYLCASSSSGVNTGELFFGEGSRLTVL.

The CDR3, as DNA: TGTGCCAGCAGCCGAAGACAGAATAATTCACCCCTCCACTTT. As protein: CASSRRQNNSPLHF. This sequence joins TRBV7-8 and TRBJ1-6; weak D call: TRBD1 (5 bases). V lost 5 bases to trimming and J lost 5 bases, with 10 bases between them. CDR1 is SGHVS, CDR2 FQNEAQ, per germline. The CDR3 extends over 14 amino acids.

CDR3 bases: TGTGCCAGTAGTAGCGGGGGGGCCAGGGATACGCAGTATTTT. This translates into CASSSGGARDTQYF. The chain has TRBV19 and TRBJ2-3; TRBD2 matches at 9 bases. This CDR3 spans 14 amino acids. Germline CDR1 LNHDA, CDR2 SQIVND (reference sequence). The junction had 5 bases not matched to a gene; V was cut back by 4 bases and J by 6 bases. Full variable domain (missing parts from reference TRBV19 and TRBJ2-3): DGGITQSPKYLFRKEGQNVTLSCEQNLNHDAMYWYRQDPGQGLRLIYYSQIVNDFQKGDIAEGYSVSREKKESFPLTVTSAQKNPTAFYLCASSSGGARDTQYFGPGTRLTVL.

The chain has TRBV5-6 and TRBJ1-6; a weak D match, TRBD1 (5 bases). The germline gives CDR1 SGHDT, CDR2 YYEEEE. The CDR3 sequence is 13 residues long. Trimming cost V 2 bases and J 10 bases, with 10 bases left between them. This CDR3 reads CASSFQGRSPLHF. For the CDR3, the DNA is TGTGCCAGCAGCTTTCAGGGAAGGTCACCCCTCCACTTT.

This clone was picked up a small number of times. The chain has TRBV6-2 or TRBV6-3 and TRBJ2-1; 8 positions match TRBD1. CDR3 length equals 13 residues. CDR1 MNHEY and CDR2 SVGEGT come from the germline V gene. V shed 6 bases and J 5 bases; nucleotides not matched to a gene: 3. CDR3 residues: CASSRGPNNEQFF. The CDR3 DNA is TGTGCCAGCAGCAGGGGGCCTAACAATGAGCAGTTCTTC.

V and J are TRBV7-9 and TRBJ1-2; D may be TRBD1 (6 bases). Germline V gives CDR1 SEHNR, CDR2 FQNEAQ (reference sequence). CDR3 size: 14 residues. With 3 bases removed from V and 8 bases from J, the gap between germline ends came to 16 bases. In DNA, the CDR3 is TGTGCCAGCAGCTTCGGCCAGGGTGGGACAGGCTACACCTTC. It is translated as CASSFGQGGTGYTF.

This CDR3 reads CASSPTTKGPVDTEAFF. CDR3 coding DNA: TGCGCCAGCAGCCCTACAACCAAGGGGCCGGTGGACACTGAAGCTTTCTTT. The gene calls are TRBV5-1 and TRBJ1-1; D is perhaps TRBD1 (5 bases). This CDR3 is built from 17 residues. Germline CDR1 is SGHRS and CDR2 is YFSETQ. The V end was cut by 4 bases, the J end by 3 bases, with 22 bases between.

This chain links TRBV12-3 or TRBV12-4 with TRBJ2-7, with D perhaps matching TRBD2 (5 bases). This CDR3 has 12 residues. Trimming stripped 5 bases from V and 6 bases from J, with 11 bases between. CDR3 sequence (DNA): TGTGCCAGCAGTCCGACTAATCGCGAGCAGTACTTC. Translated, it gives CASSPTNREQYF.

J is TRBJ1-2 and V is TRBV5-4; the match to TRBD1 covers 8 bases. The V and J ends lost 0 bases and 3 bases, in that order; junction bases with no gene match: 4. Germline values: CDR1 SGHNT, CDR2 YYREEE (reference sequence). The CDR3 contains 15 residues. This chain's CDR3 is CASSLAGGRDYGYTF. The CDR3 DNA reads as TGTGCCAGCAGCTTGGCAGGGGGCCGGGACTATGGCTACACCTTC.